This TCR beta chain appears in the sequencing data of a study of shared clonotypes between healthy human individuals. Study-wide background: The cohort comprised a couple of women and a few men. Their ages spanned 18 to 49 years. Study results and caveats: Shared clonotypes: about 4.6% naive CD4, 3.5% to 4% naive CD8, roughly 2.4% memory CD4, under 0.45% memory CD8.

Terminally differentiated effector memory CD45RA+ cells were excluded from the naive CD8 cells, which were CD45RO-negative and positively selected for CCR7. As concerns this clone: Its antigen is unidentified. The identical CDR3 is also encoded by other nucleotide sequences in the sample.

In the original processing: ImmunoSEQ only sent back junction sequences with no quality scores, so filtering was done differently. The assay was immunoSEQ multiplex PCR, and TCRdb's table has in-frame clones only and misses some. V, J and clone size are those of that table, while D and trimming were read from the DNA. The data contain about 1,900,000 clones, less than 95% of them singletons. V gave up 2 bases and J gave up 0 bases, with 8 bases separating them. The V gene's germline CDR1 is SGDLS and CDR2 YYNGEE. This CDR3 has 14 residues. Sequences were obtained from naive CD8+ T cells sorted from blood. The chain combines TRBV9 with TRBJ1-2; tentatively, D is TRBD1 (5 bases). The TCR comes from a man between 18 and 35 years old in good health. In DNA form, the CDR3 reads TGTGCCAGCAGCGTCGGGGGAGCTAACTATGGCTACACCTTC. This gives the protein CASSVGGANYGYTF.